This record covers a single T cell receptor (beta chain). The antigen remains unidentified. Repertoires were generated with immunoSEQ multiplex PCR, while TCRdb's copy carries only in-frame clones and drops some. The table shows about 98,000 clones, with 90% to 95% occurring only once. Trimming pared 0 bases from V and 7 bases from J, leaving 8 bases between. Germline CDR1 and CDR2: SGHRS and YFSETQ. The CDR3 extends over 13 amino acids. The data were taken from a study of OX40 agonist ivuxolimab in advanced cancers. Study-wide results and limits: By week 6 at 0.1 to 3.0 mg/kg, blood CD4+ and CD8+ T cells had expanded clonally.

The source material was CD4+ or CD8+ T cells sorted from blood, sampled in a trial of the OX40 agonist ivuxolimab. The gene calls are TRBV5-1 and TRBJ2-1; D is ambiguous. The sequence was collected from an adult with an advanced solid tumor such as melanoma, head and neck, liver or kidney cancer. The CDR3 protein is CASSLAGWNEQFF. The CDR3 DNA sequence: TGCGCCAGCAGCTTGGCCGGTTGGAATGAGCAGTTCTTC.